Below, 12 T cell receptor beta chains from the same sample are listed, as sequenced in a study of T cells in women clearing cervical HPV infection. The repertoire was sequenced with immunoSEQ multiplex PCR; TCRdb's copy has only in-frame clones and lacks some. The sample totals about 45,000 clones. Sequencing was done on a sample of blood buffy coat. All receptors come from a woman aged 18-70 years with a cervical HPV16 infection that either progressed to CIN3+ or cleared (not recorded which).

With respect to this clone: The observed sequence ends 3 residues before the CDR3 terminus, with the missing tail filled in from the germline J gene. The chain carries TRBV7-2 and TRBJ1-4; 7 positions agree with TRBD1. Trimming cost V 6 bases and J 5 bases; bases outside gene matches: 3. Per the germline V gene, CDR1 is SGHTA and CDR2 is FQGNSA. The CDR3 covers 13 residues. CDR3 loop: CASRRGRNEKLFF. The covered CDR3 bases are TGTGCCAGCAGAAGGGGGCGGAATGAAAAA. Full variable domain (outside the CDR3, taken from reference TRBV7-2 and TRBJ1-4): GAGVSQSPSNKVTEKGKDVELRCDPISGHTALYWYRQSLGQGLEFLIYFQGNSAPDKSGLPSDRFSAERTGGSVSTLTIQRTQQEDSAVYLCASRRGRNEKLFFGSGTQLSVL.

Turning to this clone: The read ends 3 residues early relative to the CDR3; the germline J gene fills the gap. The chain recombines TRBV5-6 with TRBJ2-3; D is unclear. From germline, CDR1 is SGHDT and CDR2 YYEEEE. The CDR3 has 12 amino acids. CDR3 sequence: CASSLSGWTQYF. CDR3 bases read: TGTGCCAGCAGCTTGTCCGGGTGGACG.

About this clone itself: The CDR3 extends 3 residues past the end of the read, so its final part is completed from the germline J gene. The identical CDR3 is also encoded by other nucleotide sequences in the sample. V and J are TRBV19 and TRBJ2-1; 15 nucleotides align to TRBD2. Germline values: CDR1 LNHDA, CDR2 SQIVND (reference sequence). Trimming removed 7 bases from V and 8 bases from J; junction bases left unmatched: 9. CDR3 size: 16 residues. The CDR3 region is CASTLLGLAGGDEQFF. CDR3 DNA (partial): TGTGCCAGTACCCTGCTGGGACTAGCGGGAGGTGATGAG.

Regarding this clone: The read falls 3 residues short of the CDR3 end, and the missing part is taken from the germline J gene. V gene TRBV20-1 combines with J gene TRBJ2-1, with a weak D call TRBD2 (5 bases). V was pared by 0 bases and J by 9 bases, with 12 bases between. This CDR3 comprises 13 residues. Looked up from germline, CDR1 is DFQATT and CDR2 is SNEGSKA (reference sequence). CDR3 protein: CSARDRTVFEQFF. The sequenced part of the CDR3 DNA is TGCAGTGCTAGAGATAGGACTGTTTTTGAG.

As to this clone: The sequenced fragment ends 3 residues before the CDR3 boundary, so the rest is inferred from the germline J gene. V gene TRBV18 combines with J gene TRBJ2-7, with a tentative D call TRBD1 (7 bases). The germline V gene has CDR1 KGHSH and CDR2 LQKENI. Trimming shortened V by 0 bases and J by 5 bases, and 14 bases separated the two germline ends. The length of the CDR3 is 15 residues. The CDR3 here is CASSPPRRGRNEQYF. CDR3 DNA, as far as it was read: TGTGCCAGCTCACCACCGAGGAGGGGGCGTAACGAG.

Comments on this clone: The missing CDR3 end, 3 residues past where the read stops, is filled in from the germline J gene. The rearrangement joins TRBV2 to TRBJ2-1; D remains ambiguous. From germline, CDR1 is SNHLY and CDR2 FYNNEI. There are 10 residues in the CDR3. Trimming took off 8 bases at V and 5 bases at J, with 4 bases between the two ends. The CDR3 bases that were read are TGTGCCAGCGGCAACAATGAG. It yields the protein CASGNNE. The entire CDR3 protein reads CASGNNEQFF.

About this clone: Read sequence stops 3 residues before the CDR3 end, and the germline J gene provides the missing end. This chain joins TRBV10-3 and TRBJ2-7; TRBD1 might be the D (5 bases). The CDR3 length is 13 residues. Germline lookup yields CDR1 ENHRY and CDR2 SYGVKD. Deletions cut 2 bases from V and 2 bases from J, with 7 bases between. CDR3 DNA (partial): TGTGCCATCAGTGAGGCAGGGACCTACGAG. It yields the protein CAISEAGTYE. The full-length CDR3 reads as CAISEAGTYEQYF.

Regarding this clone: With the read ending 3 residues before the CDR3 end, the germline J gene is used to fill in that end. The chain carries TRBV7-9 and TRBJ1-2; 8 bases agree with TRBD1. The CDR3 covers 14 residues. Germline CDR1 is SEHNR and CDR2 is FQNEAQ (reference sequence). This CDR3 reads CAPKAQGATDTYTF. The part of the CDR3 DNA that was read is TGTGCCCCAAAGGCCCAGGGGGCCACAGATACC.

The DNA read from the CDR3 is TGTGCCAGCAGCTTAGCGGGGGGACTAGCGGGAGCCACCTACGAG. Protein product: CASSLAGGLAGATYE. The whole CDR3 is CASSLAGGLAGATYEQYF. This chain connects TRBV7-2 to TRBJ2-7; 14 bases are shared with TRBD2. Read data end 3 residues before the CDR3 end; the end is taken from the germline J gene. Per the germline V gene, CDR1 is SGHTA and CDR2 is FQGNSA. V shed 0 bases, J shed 2 bases, and the junction held 6 bases outside the gene matches. This CDR3 comprises 18 residues.

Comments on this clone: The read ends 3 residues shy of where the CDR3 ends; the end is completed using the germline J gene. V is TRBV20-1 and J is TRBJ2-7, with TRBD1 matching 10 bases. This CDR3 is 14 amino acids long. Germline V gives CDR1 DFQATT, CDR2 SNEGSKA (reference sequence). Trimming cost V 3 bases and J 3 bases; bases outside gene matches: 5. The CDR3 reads CSARSGTGVYEQYF. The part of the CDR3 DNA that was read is TGCAGTGCTAGGTCCGGGACAGGGGTCTACGAG.

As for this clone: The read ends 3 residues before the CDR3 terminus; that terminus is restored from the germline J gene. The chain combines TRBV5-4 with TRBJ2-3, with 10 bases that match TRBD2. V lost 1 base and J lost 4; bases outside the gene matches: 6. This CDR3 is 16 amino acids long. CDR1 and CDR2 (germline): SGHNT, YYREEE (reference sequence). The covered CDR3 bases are TGTGCCAGCAGCTTGTATACAGCGGGAGGGTCAGATACG. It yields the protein CASSLYTAGGSDT. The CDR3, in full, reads CASSLYTAGGSDTQYF.

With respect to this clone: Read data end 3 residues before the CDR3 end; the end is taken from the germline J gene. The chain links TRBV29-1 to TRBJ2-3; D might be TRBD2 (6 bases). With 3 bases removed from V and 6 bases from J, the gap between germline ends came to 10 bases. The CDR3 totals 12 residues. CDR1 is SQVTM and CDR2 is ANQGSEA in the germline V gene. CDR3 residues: CSVEFGGDTQYF. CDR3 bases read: TGCAGCGTTGAGTTTGGGGGGGATACG.